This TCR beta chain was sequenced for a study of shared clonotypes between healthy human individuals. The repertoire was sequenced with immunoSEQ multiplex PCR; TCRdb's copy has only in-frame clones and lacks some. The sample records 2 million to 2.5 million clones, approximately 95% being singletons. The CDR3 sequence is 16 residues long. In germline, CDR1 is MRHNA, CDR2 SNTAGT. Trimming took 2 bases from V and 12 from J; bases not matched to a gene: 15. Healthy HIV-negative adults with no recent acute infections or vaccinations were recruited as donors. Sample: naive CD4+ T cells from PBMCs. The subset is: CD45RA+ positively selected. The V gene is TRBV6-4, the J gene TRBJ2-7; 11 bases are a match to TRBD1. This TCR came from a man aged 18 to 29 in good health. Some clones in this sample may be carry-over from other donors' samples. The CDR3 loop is CASSDPSRDRGRGWYF. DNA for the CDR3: TGTGCCAGCAGTGACCCCTCCCGGGACAGGGGGAGGGGATGGTACTTC.